One T cell receptor (beta chain) is described in this entry. The data were obtained in a study of blood T cell repertoires in COVID-19. Study background: Collection of acute and convalescent COVID-19 samples took place in the United States, Italy and Spain. From T cells, B-cell-depleted T cells, or PBMCs came the material, which was cDNA or gDNA.

Libraries were prepared by immunoSEQ multiplex PCR; TCRdb keeps only in-frame clonotypes and omits some of them. This table has fewer than 350,000 clones, around four fifths appearing once. Germline V CDR1 and CDR2: LNHDA, SQIVND (reference sequence). This CDR3 contains 15 residues. V trimming: 7 bases; J trimming: 5 bases; junction bases outside the gene matches: 14. The chain is built from TRBV19 and TRBJ2-7, with TRBD2 matching 7 bases. The sequenced material came from peripheral blood. The clonotype comes from a woman aged 45-65 years with active or convalescent COVID-19. The CDR3 reads CASKGSGTTLNEQYF. The CDR3 nucleotides are TGTGCCAGTAAGGGGTCCGGGACTACCCTCAACGAGCAGTACTTC.